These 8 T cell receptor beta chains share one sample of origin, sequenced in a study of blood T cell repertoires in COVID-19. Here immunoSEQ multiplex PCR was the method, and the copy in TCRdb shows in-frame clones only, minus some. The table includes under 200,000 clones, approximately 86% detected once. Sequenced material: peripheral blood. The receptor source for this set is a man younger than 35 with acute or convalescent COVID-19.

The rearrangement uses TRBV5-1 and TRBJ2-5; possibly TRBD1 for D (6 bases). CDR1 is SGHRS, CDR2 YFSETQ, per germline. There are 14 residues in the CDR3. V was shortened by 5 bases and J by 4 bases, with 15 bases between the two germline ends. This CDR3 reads CASSRGHLGETQYF. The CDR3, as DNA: TGCGCCAGCAGTAGGGGACACCTGGGAGAGACCCAGTACTTC.

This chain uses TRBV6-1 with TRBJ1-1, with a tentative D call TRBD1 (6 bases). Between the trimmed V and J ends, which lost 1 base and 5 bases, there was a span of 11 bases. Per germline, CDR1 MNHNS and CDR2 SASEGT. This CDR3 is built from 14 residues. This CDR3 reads CASSEVGGRTEAFF. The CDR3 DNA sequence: TGTGCCAGCAGTGAAGTAGGGGGACGGACTGAAGCTTTCTTT.

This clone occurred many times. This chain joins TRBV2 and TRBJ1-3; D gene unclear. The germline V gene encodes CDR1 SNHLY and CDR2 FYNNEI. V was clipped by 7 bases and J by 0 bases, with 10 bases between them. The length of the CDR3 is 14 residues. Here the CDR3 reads CASNTGSSGNTIYF. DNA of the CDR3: TGTGCCAGCAATACTGGGAGCTCTGGAAACACCATATATTTT.

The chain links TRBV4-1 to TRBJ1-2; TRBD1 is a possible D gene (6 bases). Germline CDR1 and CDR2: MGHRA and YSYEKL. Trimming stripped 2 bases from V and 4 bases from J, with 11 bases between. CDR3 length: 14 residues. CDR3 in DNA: TGCGCCAGCAGCCAATCACAGGGCGGCTATGGCTACACCTTC. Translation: CASSQSQGGYGYTF.

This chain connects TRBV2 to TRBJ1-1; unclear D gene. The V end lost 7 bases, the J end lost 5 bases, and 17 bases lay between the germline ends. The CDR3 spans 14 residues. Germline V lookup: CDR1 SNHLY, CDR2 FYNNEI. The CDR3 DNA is TGTGCCAGCATTACGCCGGGGTCGCGTACTGAAGCTTTCTTT. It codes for CASITPGSRTEAFF.

CDR3 DNA sequence: TGTGCTAGTGGTTTGGGACTTTTTTCTGGAAACACCATATATTTT. Translated, it gives CASGLGLFSGNTIYF. This chain connects TRBV12-5 to TRBJ1-3; D is unclear. This CDR3 comprises 15 residues. Germline V CDR1 and CDR2: LGHNT, FRNRAP. Trimming shortened V by 1 base and J by 1 base, and 8 bases separated the two germline ends.

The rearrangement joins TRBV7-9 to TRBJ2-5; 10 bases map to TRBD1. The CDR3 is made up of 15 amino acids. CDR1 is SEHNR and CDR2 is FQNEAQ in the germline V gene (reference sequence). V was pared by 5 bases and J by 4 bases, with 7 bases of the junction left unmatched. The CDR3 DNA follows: TGTGCCAGCAGCACCATGACAGGGGGCTTAGAGACCCAGTACTTC. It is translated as CASSTMTGGLETQYF. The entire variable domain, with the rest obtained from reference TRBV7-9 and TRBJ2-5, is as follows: DTGVSQNPRHKITKRGQNVTFRCDPISEHNRLYWYRQTLGQGPEFLTYFQNEAQLEKSRLLSDRFSAERPKGSFSTLEIQRTEQGDSAMYLCASSTMTGGLETQYFGPGTRLLVL.

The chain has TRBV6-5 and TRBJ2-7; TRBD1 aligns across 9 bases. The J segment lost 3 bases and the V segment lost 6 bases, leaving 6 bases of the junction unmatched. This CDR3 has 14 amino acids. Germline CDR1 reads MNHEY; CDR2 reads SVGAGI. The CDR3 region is CASSLLTGGYEQYF. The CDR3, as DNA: TGTGCCAGCAGCTTACTGACAGGGGGCTACGAGCAGTACTTC.